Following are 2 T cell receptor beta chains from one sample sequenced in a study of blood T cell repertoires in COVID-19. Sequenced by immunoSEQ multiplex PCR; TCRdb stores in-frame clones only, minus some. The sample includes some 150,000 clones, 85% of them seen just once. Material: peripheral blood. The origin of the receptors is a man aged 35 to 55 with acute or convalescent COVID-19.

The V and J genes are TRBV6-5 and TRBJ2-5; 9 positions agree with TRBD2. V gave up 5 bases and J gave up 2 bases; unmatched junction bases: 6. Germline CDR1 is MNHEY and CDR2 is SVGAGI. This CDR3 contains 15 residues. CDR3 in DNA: TGTGCCAGCAGTAGGATTCTAGCGGGGCAAGAGACCCAGTACTTC. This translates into CASSRILAGQETQYF.

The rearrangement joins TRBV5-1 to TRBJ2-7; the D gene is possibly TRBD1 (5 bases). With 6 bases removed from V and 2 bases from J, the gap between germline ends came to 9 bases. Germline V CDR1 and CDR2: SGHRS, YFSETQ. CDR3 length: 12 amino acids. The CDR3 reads CASTGITYEQYF. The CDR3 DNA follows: TGCGCCAGCACAGGGATCACCTACGAGCAGTACTTC.